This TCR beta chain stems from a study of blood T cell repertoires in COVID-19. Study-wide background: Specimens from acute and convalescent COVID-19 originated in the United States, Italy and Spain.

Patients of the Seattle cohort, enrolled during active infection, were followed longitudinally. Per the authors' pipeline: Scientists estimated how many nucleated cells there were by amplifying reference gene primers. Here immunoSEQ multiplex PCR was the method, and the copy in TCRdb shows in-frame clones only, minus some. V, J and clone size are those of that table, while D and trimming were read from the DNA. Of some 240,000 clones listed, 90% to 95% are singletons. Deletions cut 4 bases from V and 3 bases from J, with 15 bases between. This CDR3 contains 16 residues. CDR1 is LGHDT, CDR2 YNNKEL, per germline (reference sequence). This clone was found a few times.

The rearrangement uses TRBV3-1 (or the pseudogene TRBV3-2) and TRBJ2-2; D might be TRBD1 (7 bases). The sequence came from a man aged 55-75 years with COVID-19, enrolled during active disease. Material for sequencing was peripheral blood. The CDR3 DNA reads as TGTGCCAGCAGCCCCCAGGGGGGACCCTACACCGGGGAGCTGTTTTTT. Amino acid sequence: CASSPQGGPYTGELFF.